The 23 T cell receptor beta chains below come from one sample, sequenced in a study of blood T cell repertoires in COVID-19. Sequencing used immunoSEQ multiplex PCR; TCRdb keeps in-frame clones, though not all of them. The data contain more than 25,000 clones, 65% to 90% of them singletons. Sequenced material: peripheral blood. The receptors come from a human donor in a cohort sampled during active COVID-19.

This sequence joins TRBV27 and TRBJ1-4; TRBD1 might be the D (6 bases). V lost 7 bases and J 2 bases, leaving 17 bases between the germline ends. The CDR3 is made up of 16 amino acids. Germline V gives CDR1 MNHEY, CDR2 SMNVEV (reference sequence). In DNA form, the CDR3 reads TGTGCCAGCACCGGGACAATCCCCCCTACTAATGAAAAACTGTTTTTT. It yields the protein CASTGTIPPTNEKLFF. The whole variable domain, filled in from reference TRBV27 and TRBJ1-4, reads EAQVTQNPRYLITVTGKKLTVTCSQNMNHEYMSWYRQDPGLGLRQIYYSMNVEVTDKGDVPEGYKVSRKEKRNFPLILESPSPNQTSLYFCASTGTIPPTNEKLFFGSGTQLSVL.

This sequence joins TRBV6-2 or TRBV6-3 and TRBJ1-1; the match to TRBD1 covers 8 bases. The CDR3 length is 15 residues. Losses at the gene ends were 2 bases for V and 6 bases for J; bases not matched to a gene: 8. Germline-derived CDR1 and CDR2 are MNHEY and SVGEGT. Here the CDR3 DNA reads TGTGCCAGCAGTTACGCAAGCAGGGGGCAGGCTGAAGCTTTCTTT. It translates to CASSYASRGQAEAFF.

CDR3 region: CASREGLSNQPQHF. The CDR3 DNA sequence: TGCGCCAGCAGGGAAGGACTCAGCAATCAGCCCCAGCATTTT. The chain is built from TRBV5-1 and TRBJ1-5; no firm D call. There are 14 residues in the CDR3. Germline V gives CDR1 SGHRS, CDR2 YFSETQ. Trimming removed 5 bases from V and 1 base from J, with 10 bases in between.

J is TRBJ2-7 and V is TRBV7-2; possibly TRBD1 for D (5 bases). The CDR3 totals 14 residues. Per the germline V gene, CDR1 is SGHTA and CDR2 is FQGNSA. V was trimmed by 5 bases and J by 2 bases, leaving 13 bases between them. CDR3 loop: CASSHNQGTYEQYF. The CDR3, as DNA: TGTGCCAGCAGCCACAACCAGGGAACCTACGAGCAGTACTTC.

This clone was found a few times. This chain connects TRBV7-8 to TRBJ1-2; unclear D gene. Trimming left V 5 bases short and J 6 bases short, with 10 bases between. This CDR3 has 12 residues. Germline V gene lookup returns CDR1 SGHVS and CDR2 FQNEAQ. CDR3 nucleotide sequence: TGTGCCAGCAGCCAACCGGGGAATGGCTACACCTTC. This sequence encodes CASSQPGNGYTF.

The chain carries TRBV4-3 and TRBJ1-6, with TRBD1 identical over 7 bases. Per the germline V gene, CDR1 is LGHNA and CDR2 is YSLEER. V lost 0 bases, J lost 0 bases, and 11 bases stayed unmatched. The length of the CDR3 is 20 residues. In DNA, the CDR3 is TGCGCCAGCAGCCAAGATAGTGGCAGGGGGAACCCCTCCTATAATTCACCCCTCCACTTT. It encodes CASSQDSGRGNPSYNSPLHF.

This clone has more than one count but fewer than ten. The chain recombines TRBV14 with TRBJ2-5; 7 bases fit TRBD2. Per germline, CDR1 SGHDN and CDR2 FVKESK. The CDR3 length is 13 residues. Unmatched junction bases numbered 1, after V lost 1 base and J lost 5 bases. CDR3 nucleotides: TGTGCCAGCAGCCAAGGACTAGCTGAGACCCAGTACTTC. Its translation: CASSQGLAETQYF.

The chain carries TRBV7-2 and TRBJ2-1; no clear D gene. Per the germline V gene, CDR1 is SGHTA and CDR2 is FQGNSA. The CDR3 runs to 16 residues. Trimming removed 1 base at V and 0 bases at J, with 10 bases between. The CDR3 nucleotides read TGTGCCAGCAGCTTAGGGTCACAGAGCTCCTACAATGAGCAGTTCTTC. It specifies CASSLGSQSSYNEQFF.

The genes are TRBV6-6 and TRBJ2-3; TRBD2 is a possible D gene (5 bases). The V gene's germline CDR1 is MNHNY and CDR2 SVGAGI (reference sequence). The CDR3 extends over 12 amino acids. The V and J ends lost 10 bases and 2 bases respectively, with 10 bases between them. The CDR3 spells CATRDYTDTQYF. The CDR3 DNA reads TGTGCCACCAGAGACTACACAGATACGCAGTATTTT.

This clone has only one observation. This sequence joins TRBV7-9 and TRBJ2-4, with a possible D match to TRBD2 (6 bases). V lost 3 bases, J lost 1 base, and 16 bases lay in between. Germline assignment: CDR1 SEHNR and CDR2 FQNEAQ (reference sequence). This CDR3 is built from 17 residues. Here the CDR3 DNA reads TGTGCCAGCAGCTTCGCACGAGGCGGAGGGGCCAAAAACATTCAGTACTTC. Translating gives CASSFARGGGAKNIQYF. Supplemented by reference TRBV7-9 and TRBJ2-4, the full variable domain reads DTGVSQNPRHKITKRGQNVTFRCDPISEHNRLYWYRQTLGQGPEFLTYFQNEAQLEKSRLLSDRFSAERPKGSFSTLEIQRTEQGDSAMYLCASSFARGGGAKNIQYFGAGTRLSVL.

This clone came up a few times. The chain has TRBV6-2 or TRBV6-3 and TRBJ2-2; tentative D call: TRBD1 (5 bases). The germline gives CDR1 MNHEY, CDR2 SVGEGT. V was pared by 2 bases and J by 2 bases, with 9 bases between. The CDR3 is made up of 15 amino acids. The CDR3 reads CASSYRQGNTGELFF. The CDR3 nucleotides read TGTGCCAGCAGTTACCGGCAGGGCAACACCGGGGAGCTGTTTTTT.

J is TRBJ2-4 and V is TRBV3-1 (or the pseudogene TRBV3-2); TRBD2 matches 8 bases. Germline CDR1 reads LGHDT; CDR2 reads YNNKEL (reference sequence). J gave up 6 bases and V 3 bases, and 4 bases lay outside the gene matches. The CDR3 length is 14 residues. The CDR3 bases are TGTGCCAGCAGCCAGAGCGGGGGTGGAAACATTCAGTACTTC. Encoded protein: CASSQSGGGNIQYF.

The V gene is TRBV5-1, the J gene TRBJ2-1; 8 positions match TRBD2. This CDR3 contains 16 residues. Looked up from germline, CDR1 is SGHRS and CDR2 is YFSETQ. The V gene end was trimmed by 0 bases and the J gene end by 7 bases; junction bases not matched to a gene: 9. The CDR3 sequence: CASSLDGGALWNEQFF. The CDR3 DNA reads TGCGCCAGCAGCTTGGACGGGGGGGCCCTGTGGAATGAGCAGTTCTTC.

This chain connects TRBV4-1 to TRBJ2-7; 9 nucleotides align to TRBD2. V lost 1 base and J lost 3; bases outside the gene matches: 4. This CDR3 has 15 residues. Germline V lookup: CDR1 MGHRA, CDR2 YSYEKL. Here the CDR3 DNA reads TGCGCCAGCAGCCAAGGCAGCGGGGGGAGCTACGAGCAGTACTTC. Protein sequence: CASSQGSGGSYEQYF.

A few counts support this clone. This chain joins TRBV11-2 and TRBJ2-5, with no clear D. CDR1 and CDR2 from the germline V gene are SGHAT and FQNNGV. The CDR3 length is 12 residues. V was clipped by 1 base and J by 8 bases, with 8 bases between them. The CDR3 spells CASSLGLDTQYF. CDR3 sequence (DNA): TGTGCCAGCAGCTTAGGACTGGATACCCAGTACTTC.

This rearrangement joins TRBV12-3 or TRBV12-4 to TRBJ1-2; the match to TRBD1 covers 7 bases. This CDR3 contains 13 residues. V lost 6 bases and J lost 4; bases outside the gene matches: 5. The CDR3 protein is CASRQGGGYGYTF. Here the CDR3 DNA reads TGTGCCAGCAGGCAGGGGGGCGGCTATGGCTACACCTTC.

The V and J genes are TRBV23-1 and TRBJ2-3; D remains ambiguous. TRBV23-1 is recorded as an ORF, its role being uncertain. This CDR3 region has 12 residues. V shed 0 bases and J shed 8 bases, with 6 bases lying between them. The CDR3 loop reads CASSQSTVTQYF. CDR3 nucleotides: TGCGCCAGCAGTCAATCAACGGTTACGCAGTATTTT.

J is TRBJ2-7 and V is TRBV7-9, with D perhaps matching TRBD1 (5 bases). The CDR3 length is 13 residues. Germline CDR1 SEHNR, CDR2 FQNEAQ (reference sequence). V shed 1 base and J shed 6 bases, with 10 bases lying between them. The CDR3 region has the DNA TGTGCCAGCAGCTTAGGAACAGGCGGCGAGCAGTACTTC. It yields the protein CASSLGTGGEQYF.

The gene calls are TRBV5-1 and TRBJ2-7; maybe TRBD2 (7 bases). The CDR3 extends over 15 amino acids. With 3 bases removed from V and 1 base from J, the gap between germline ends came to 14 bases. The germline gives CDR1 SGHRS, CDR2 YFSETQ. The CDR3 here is CASSSWEGGSYEQYF. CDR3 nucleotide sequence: TGCGCCAGCAGCTCCTGGGAGGGGGGGTCCTACGAGCAGTACTTC. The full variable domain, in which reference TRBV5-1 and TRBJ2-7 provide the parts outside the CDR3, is KAGVTQTPRYLIKTRGQQVTLSCSPISGHRSVSWYQQTPGQGLQFLFEYFSETQRNKGNFPGRFSGRQFSNSRSEMNVSTLELGDSALYLCASSSWEGGSYEQYFGPGTRLTVT.

Here the CDR3 reads CASSLRLAGGRVDTQYF. The CDR3 DNA is TGTGCCAGCAGCTTGAGACTAGCGGGGGGGAGAGTAGATACGCAGTATTTT. The chain recombines TRBV5-5 with TRBJ2-3; 14 bases are shared with TRBD2. The J segment lost 5 bases and the V segment lost 1 base, leaving 6 bases of the junction unmatched. Germline CDR1 reads SGHKS; CDR2 reads YYEKEE (reference sequence). The CDR3 loop spans 17 amino acids.

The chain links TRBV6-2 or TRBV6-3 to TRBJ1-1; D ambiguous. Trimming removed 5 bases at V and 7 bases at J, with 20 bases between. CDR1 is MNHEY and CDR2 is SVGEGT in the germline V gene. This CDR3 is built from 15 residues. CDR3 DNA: TGTGCCAGCAGTAACCGACTAGACCAAAATTTTGAAGCTTTCTTT. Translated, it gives CASSNRLDQNFEAFF.

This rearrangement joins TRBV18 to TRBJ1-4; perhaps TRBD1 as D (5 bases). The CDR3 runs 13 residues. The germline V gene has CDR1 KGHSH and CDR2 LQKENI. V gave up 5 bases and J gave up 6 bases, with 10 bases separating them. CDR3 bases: TGTGCCAGCTCATCGCGGGGGGATGAAAAACTGTTTTTT. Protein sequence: CASSSRGDEKLFF.

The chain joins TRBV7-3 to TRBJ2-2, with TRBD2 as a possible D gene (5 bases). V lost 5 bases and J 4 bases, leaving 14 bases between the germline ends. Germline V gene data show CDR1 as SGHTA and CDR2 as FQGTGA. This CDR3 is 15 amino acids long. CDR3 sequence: CASSPRTRGTGELFF. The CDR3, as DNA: TGTGCCAGCAGCCCCAGGACCCGGGGCACCGGGGAGCTGTTTTTT.